Given below is one TCR beta chain in context. Its antigen is as yet unknown. Other nucleotide sequences in the sample specify the same CDR3. CD4+CD25+CD127- Tregs, CD4+CD25- non-Tregs, CD4 and CD8 cells were sorted. This entry is derived from a study of Tregs in tolerant kidney transplant recipients. Study findings and constraints: Validation in larger populations is needed because few patients were studied. Activated donor B cell expansion appeared to reveal the most relevant donor-specific TCRbeta repertoire.

The germline V gene encodes CDR1 SGHVS and CDR2 FQNEAQ. The V and J ends lost 3 bases and 0 bases respectively, with 12 bases between them. The CDR3 is made up of 15 amino acids. The data were produced by immunoSEQ multiplex PCR, yet TCRdb's version contains in-frame clones alone and is incomplete. The table shows under 100,000 clones, with roughly 92% occurring only once. The sequenced sample consisted of CD8+ T cells from blood. This chain connects TRBV7-8 to TRBJ2-7; TRBD1 might be the D (5 bases). This clonotype originated in a human donor in good health. In DNA, the CDR3 is TGTGCCAGCAGCTTGGGCCAGGGTCCCTCCTACGAGCAGTACTTC. It codes for CASSLGQGPSYEQYF.